One sample yielded the 26 T cell receptor beta chains listed below, sequenced in a study of CXCR3-negative and CXCR3-positive naive CD8 T cells. It was by 5' RACE with UMI labels that the TRB cDNA libraries were prepared. Following a re-call of the 5' RACE reads, TCRdb has one entry per CDR3 protein and lacks DNA. Its table records approximately 53,000 distinct CDR3 sequences. The sequenced sample was memory CD8+ T cells from blood. All receptors derive from a human donor in good health. Some clones in this sample may be carry-over from other donors' samples.

The chain couples TRBV29-1 to TRBJ2-7. Germline V gene lookup returns CDR1 SQVTM and CDR2 ANQGSEA. This CDR3 contains 11 residues. The CDR3 sequence: CSVRVELGQYF.

This chain uses TRBV2 with TRBJ2-1; TCRdb reports TRBD1, a call that lacks DNA to check it against. In germline, CDR1 is SNHLY, CDR2 FYNNEI. The CDR3 sequence is 13 residues long. CDR3 protein: CASRDRVGNEQFF. Combining the CDR3 with reference TRBV2 and TRBJ2-1 gives the whole variable domain EPEVTQTPSHQVTQMGQEVILRCVPISNHLYFYWYRQILGQKVEFLVSFYNNEISEKSEIFDDQFSVERPDGSNFTLKIRSTKLEDSAMYFCASRDRVGNEQFFGPGTRLTVL.

This rearrangement joins TRBV4-3 to TRBJ2-1; TCRdb lists TRBD2, though no DNA is available to test this call. The CDR3 contains 17 residues. The germline V gene encodes CDR1 LGHNA and CDR2 YSLEER. This chain's CDR3 is CASSQETSGSSYNEQFF.

The chain recombines TRBV12-3 or TRBV12-4 with TRBJ1-1; TCRdb's D call of TRBD1 is untestable without DNA. The CDR3 has 14 residues. The CDR3 is CASSFGLQDTEAFF.

The chain is built from TRBV29-1 and TRBJ1-2; no DNA is available, so the TRBD1 call from TCRdb remains unchecked. CDR3 length equals 12 residues. CDR1 SQVTM and CDR2 ANQGSEA come from the germline V gene. CDR3 in amino acids: CSGRTDPYGYTF.

The V gene is TRBV29-1, the J gene TRBJ1-2. The germline V gene has CDR1 SQVTM and CDR2 ANQGSEA. The CDR3 runs to 11 residues. The CDR3 is CSVGRGDGYTF.

The CDR3 sequence: CASSLTRSSGGALETQYF. The chain uses TRBV7-2 and TRBJ2-5; TCRdb names TRBD2, which stays unverified in the absence of DNA. The CDR3 sequence is 18 residues long. Germline V gene data show CDR1 as SGHTA and CDR2 as FQGNSA.

The chain is built from TRBV7-9 and TRBJ2-7. CDR1 is SEHNR and CDR2 is FQNEAQ in the germline V gene (reference sequence). The CDR3 totals 15 residues. The chain's CDR3 is CASSFPTGSSYEQYF.

The chain joins TRBV21-1 to TRBJ2-5; TCRdb returns TRBD2, unconfirmable since there is no DNA. TRBV21-1 has pseudogene status. This CDR3 spans 18 amino acids. The CDR3 loop is CASSKGLAGDSDRETQYF.

The chain recombines TRBV3-1 with TRBJ2-1; TCRdb's D gene call, TRBD2, goes unchecked for lack of DNA. The CDR3 consists of 15 residues. The germline CDR1 and CDR2 sequences are LGHDT and YNNKEL (reference sequence). This CDR3 is CASSQDTSGLDEQFF.

The rearrangement uses TRBV27 and TRBJ2-7. In germline, CDR1 is MNHEY, CDR2 SMNVEV (reference sequence). CDR3 length: 13 residues. The CDR3 loop is CASSLSFAYEQYF.

The chain employs TRBV20-1 and TRBJ1-1; TCRdb reports TRBD1, a call that lacks DNA to check it against. The CDR3 covers 16 residues. Germline assignment: CDR1 DFQATT and CDR2 SNEGSKA (reference sequence). The CDR3 loop is CSARGGRGLADTEAFF.

V gene TRBV29-1 combines with J gene TRBJ1-2; the D call of TRBD1 rests on TCRdb alone, since no DNA is present to check it. Germline assignment: CDR1 SQVTM and CDR2 ANQGSEA. The CDR3 is made up of 16 amino acids. The CDR3 protein is CSVEEGQGAGGYGYTF.

The chain carries TRBV12-3 or TRBV12-4 and TRBJ2-3. This CDR3 contains 13 residues. Here the CDR3 reads CASSFLRTDTQYF.

V usage is TRBV12-3 or TRBV12-4 and J usage is TRBJ2-3; the TCRdb call, TRBD2, lacks DNA for checking. CDR3 size: 15 residues. CDR3 amino acids: CASSPLAGGPNTQYF.

The chain combines TRBV20-1 with TRBJ2-5; TCRdb picks TRBD2, but there is no DNA to check that call. Germline values: CDR1 DFQATT, CDR2 SNEGSKA (reference sequence). CDR3 length: 15 residues. The chain's CDR3 is CSASTLAGAQETQYF.

This CDR3 reads CSVEEGNRNTIYF. J is TRBJ1-3 and V is TRBV29-1. Germline lookup yields CDR1 SQVTM and CDR2 ANQGSEA. This CDR3 comprises 13 residues.

CDR3 loop: CASSYSIGDSSPLHF. This sequence joins TRBV6-2 or TRBV6-3 and TRBJ1-6; TCRdb indicates TRBD1, and absent DNA this call remains unverified. The CDR3 is 15 amino acids. The germline gives CDR1 MNHEY, CDR2 SVGEGT.

The chain links TRBV6-5 to TRBJ2-3; TCRdb proposes TRBD2, but this gene call is untestable without DNA. The germline V gene has CDR1 MNHEY and CDR2 SVGAGI. The CDR3 is 14 amino acids. CDR3 amino acids: CASKGLADTDTQYF.

The chain combines TRBV5-4 with TRBJ2-1; the D gene TCRdb calls, TRBD1, cannot be checked with no DNA. CDR1 SGHNT and CDR2 YYREEE come from the germline V gene (reference sequence). This CDR3 spans 17 amino acids. The CDR3 sequence: CASSRDPGDRRNNEQFF.

The chain carries TRBV29-1 and TRBJ1-2. In germline, CDR1 is SQVTM, CDR2 ANQGSEA. The CDR3 length is 14 residues. The CDR3 sequence is CSVEERGLNYGYTF. The full variable domain, completed using reference TRBV29-1 and TRBJ1-2, is SAVISQKPSRDICQRGTSLTIQCQVDSQVTMMFWYRQQPGQSLTLIATANQGSEATYESGFVIDKFPISRPNLTFSTLTVSNMSPEDSSIYLCSVEERGLNYGYTFGSGTRLTVV.

The chain recombines TRBV6-5 with TRBJ2-5. Germline CDR1 MNHEY, CDR2 SVGAGI. This CDR3 has 12 amino acids. CDR3 sequence: CASATAQETQYF.

This chain links TRBV6-2 or TRBV6-3 with TRBJ1-2; the D call from TCRdb, TRBD1, cannot be confirmed without DNA. This CDR3 contains 18 residues. Germline V gene data show CDR1 as MNHEY and CDR2 as SVGEGT. CDR3 loop: CASSRTPGRNTPLYGYTF.

The chain carries TRBV7-2 and TRBJ2-7; there is no DNA to check the TCRdb D call of TRBD2. Germline CDR1 is SGHTA and CDR2 is FQGNSA. The CDR3 contains 16 residues. This chain's CDR3 is CASSLGGQGVRNEQYF.

The chain combines TRBV2 with TRBJ1-2. Germline-derived CDR1 and CDR2 are SNHLY and FYNNEI. This CDR3 has 16 residues. CDR3 sequence reads: CASSDPTEGPGYGYTF.

The rearrangement links TRBV6-5 to TRBJ2-2. The CDR3 length is 14 residues. CDR1 MNHEY and CDR2 SVGAGI come from the germline V gene. CDR3 sequence: CASSYSVEAGELFF.